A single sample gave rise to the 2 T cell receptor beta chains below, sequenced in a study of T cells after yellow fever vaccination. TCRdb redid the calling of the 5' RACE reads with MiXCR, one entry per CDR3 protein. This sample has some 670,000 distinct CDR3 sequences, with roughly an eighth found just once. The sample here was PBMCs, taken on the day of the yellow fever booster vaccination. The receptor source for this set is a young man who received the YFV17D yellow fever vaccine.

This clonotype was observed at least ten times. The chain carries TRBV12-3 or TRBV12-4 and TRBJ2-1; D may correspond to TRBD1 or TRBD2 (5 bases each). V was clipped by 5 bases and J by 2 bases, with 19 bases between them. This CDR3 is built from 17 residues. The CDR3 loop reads CASSPGGAGTTYNEQFF. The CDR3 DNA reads TGTGCCAGCAGTCCTGGTGGAGCCGGGACGACCTACAATGAGCAGTTCTTC.

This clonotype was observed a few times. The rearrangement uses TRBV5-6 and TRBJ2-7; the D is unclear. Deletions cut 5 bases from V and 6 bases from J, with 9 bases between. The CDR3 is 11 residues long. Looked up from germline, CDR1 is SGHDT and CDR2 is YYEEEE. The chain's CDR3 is CASRYSGEQYF. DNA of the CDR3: TGTGCCAGCAGATATTCAGGCGAGCAGTACTTC.